The 4 T cell receptor beta chains presented below share a single source sample, sequenced in a study of cytomegalovirus exposure and HLA in healthy donors. The PCR ran on 60 Vbeta and 13 Jbeta primers. The method was immunoSEQ multiplex PCR; TCRdb's version includes in-frame clones alone and lacks a portion of them. The data show 120,000 or so clones, around 82% seen once. Sequencing was done on a sample of PBMCs. The receptors shown here come from a middle-aged woman in good health and CMV-seropositive.

The chain recombines TRBV12-5 with TRBJ1-1; D gene ambiguous. This CDR3 region has 13 residues. V gave up 2 bases and J gave up 1 base, with 5 bases separating them. Germline V gene data show CDR1 as LGHNT and CDR2 as FRNRAP. The CDR3, as DNA: TGTGCTAGTGGTTTGAGCTCGAACACTGAAGCTTTCTTT. Protein sequence: CASGLSSNTEAFF.

The genes are TRBV19 and TRBJ1-2, with a tentative D call TRBD1 (5 bases). The CDR3 consists of 17 residues. The germline CDR1 and CDR2 sequences are LNHDA and SQIVND (reference sequence). V was clipped by 7 bases and J by 4 bases, with 25 bases between them. The CDR3 protein is CASKVLLGGLPSYGYTF. The CDR3 DNA reads as TGTGCCAGTAAGGTCCTCCTCGGGGGTCTCCCTTCCTATGGCTACACCTTC.

J is TRBJ2-3 and V is TRBV6-1, with D possibly matching TRBD2 (6 bases). V gave up 3 bases and J gave up 1 base, with 8 bases separating them. The CDR3 is 14 residues long. Germline CDR1 reads MNHNS; CDR2 reads SASEGT. The CDR3 reads CASSEVAGTDTQYF. Here the CDR3 DNA reads TGTGCCAGCAGTGAGGTAGCGGGCACAGATACGCAGTATTTT.

The chain carries TRBV7-2 and TRBJ2-2; D is undetermined. V lost 1 base and J lost 5, with 11 bases in between. Germline V gene sequence: CDR1 SGHTA, CDR2 FQGNSA. This CDR3 is built from 15 residues. CDR3 in DNA: TGTGCCAGCAGCTTAGTTGGTAGCATGACCGGGGAGCTGTTTTTT. This sequence encodes CASSLVGSMTGELFF.